This TCR beta chain derives from a study of tumor-infiltrating T cells and Merkel cell polyomavirus (dated by TCRdb to between 2016 and 2019). In the study overall: In Merkel cell carcinoma patients, the study examined CD8+ T cells specific for the Merkel cell polyomavirus KLL epitope. Patients presented at varying disease stages and were followed for a median of around 2.9 years, with a range of 1. Varied, non-standardized therapies, including chemotherapy, radiation and immunotherapies, were received by the patients. In approximately 14 samples, KLL-tetramer-sorted cells taken from blood or tumor-infiltrating lymphocytes underwent TRB sequencing, as did roughly twelve matched whole-tumor samples. Most whole-tumor samples were obtained as 25-micron curls cut from formalin-fixed, paraffin-embedded tissue blocks. Across the study, one tumor sample was a frozen nodal tumor digest and one was a flash-frozen core biopsy of a metastasis. The full study reports these points: KLL-specific TRB repertoires were diverse and largely private, with only one public clonotype among more than 300 unique sequences, shared by two patients. The study examined just one viral epitope, so T cells targeting other Merkel cell polyomavirus epitopes were not captured. A significant MCC-specific survival advantage (P = 0.0051) was associated with tumors having more unique KLL-specific clonotypes (roughly 5-110 vs 0-3). One limitation of the study is the small sample size (n of about twelve patients). Significantly improved MCC-specific survival was associated with a higher intratumoral fraction of KLL-specific T cells (roughly 1.7-18% versus about 0-0.15%).

Library method: the immunoSEQ multiplex PCR assay. Genomic DNA extraction, TRB sequencing and normalization were carried out by Adaptive Biotechnologies (Seattle, WA). Concerning the study's data processing: Clonality was calculated as one minus the Shannon entropy of productive TRB sequences, normalized by log2 of unique productive sequences. KLL-specific clonotypes in tumors were found by matching TCRbeta CDR3 amino acid sequences to the sequences from the tetramer-sorted sample of each patient. TCRdb re-hosts the immuneACCESS table, in-frame sequences only. Its copies lack some clones; in the studies checked, an unresolved V gene accounts for under half of them, and the cause for the rest is not known. That table furnishes V, J and clone size, whereas the DNA furnished D and trimming. The sample data list 26,000 or so clones, and nearly 90% of these were observed just once. Roughly 2.5% of the sample belongs to the ten largest clones.

By immunohistochemistry, the tumors of all patients showed robust positive staining for Merkel cell polyomavirus Large T antigen. The study included about eleven Merkel cell carcinoma patients who had robust KLL-tetramer+ populations, above 0.04% of CD8+ T cells, in blood and/or cultured TIL. Every patient was Caucasian, and patient ages had a median of around 65 years and ranged from about 50 to 85 years. Lymph node tumors were analyzed for patients with unknown primaries presenting with nodal disease, or where primary tissue was insufficient. With respect to this clone: It lacks a known antigen. There are no base qualities to consult, and no much larger clone falls within one base.

From the cysteine up to the phenylalanine, the CDR3 has a length of 13 residues. The entry retains the CDR3 DNA only, 39 bases that are in frame from base 1. V is reduced by 8 bases and J by 3 bases, leaving a spacing of 12 bases between them. Per the germline V gene, MDHEN is the CDR1 and SYDVKM is the CDR2. The chain joins TRBV28 to TRBJ2-3; TRBD1 could be the D gene, as 7 bases match. The receptor comes from a man aged 50 or older with Merkel cell carcinoma. Sequencing was done on a sample of lymph node tissue. The DNA reads as follows: TGTGCCAGCGCGGGACAGACGACAGATACGCAGTATTTT. Translated, this is CASAGQTTDTQYF.